This TCR beta chain was documented in a study of T cells in localized non-small cell lung cancer. General study results and limits: Adjacent uninvolved lung tissue had the highest T cell clonality, exceeding tumor.

Per the germline V gene, CDR1 is MDHEN and CDR2 is SYDVKM. Trimming took 3 bases from V and 3 from J; bases not matched to a gene: 4. There are 14 residues in the CDR3. This clone was picked up a small number of times. Its antigen is unidentified. Libraries were prepared by immunoSEQ multiplex PCR; TCRdb keeps only in-frame clonotypes and omits some of them. Here the sample spans 4,000 to 4,500 clones, roughly two fifths being singletons. The sequencing here drew on lung tumor tissue, taken before any cancer treatment. The V and J genes are TRBV28 and TRBJ2-7, with 8 bases aligning to TRBD1. This sequence originates from a woman aged 40 to 75 with stage I lung adenocarcinoma. In nucleotides, the CDR3 is TGTGCCAGCAGTTTTCACAGGGGGAGCTACGAGCAGTACTTC. Its translation is CASSFHRGSYEQYF. The whole variable domain, remainder taken from reference TRBV28 and TRBJ2-7, is DVKVTQSSRYLVKRTGEKVFLECVQDMDHENMFWYRQDPGLGLRLIYFSYDVKMKEKGDIPEGYSVSREKKERFSLILESASTNQTSMYLCASSFHRGSYEQYFGPGTRLTVT.